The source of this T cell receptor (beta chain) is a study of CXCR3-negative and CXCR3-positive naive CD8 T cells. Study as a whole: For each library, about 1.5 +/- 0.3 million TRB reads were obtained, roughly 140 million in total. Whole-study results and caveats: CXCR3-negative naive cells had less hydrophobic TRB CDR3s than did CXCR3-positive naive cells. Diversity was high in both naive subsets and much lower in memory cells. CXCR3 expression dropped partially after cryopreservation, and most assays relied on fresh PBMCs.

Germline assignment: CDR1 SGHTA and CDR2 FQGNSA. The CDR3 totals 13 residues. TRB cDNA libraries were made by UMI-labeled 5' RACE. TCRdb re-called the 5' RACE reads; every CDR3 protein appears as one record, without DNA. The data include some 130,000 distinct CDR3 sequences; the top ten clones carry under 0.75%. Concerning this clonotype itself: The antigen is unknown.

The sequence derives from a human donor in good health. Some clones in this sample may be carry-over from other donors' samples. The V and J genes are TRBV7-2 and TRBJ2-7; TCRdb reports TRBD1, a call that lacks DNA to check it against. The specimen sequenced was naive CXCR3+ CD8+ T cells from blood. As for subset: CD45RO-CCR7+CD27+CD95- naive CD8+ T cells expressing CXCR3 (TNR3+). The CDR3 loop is CASSLGGVYEQYF.